The 10 T cell receptor beta chains listed next were all sequenced from one sample in a study of T cell repertoires in cytomegalovirus infection. TCRdb reprocessed the reads via MiXCR and lists one record per CDR3 protein. The table shows 900,000 to 950,000 distinct CDR3 sequences, with roughly 31% occurring only once. The antigens these receptors bind are not known. Material: cultured CD8+ T cells from PBMCs, obtained from culture after CMV antigen stimulation. These receptors originate from a human donor in good health (CMV status not recorded). Some clones in this sample may be carry-over from other donors' samples.

There are many counts of this clonotype. This chain connects TRBV11-1 to TRBJ2-7; D is possibly TRBD1 (5 bases). Trimming took 5 bases from V and 2 from J, leaving 16 bases between them. Germline CDR1 is SGHAT and CDR2 is FQDESV (reference sequence). The CDR3 runs to 15 residues. Written as DNA, the CDR3 is TGTGCCAGCAGCCTACTGCCGCAGGGCGCCTACGAGCAGTACTTC. As protein: CASSLLPQGAYEQYF.

V gene TRBV19 combines with J gene TRBJ2-3; 8 bases map to TRBD1. Per germline, CDR1 LNHDA and CDR2 SQIVND (reference sequence). CDR3 length: 15 amino acids. J gave up 3 bases and V 1 base, and 3 bases lay outside the gene matches. CDR3 DNA: TGTGCCAGTAGTATAGTGGACAGGGATACAGATACGCAGTATTTT. It translates to CASSIVDRDTDTQYF. The whole variable domain, remainder taken from reference TRBV19 and TRBJ2-3, is DGGITQSPKYLFRKEGQNVTLSCEQNLNHDAMYWYRQDPGQGLRLIYYSQIVNDFQKGDIAEGYSVSREKKESFPLTVTSAQKNPTAFYLCASSIVDRDTDTQYFGPGTRLTVL.

The chain has TRBV2 and TRBJ1-5; the D gene is possibly TRBD1 (5 bases). Trimming removed 0 bases at V and 5 bases at J, with 11 bases between. The germline V gene encodes CDR1 SNHLY and CDR2 FYNNEI. The CDR3 loop spans 15 amino acids. DNA for the CDR3: TGTGCCAGCAGTGAAGCGGGGGAAGAAGATCAGCCCCAGCATTTT. This gives the protein CASSEAGEEDQPQHF.

This chain uses TRBV27 with TRBJ1-2; D possibly corresponds to TRBD1 (6 bases). With 10 bases removed from V and 5 bases from J, the gap between germline ends came to 17 bases. The germline CDR1 and CDR2 sequences are MNHEY and SMNVEV (reference sequence). CDR3 length: 13 residues. CDR3 sequence (DNA): TGTGCCACCAAGGGGGAGGGTCGTTATGGCTACACCTTC. It translates to CATKGEGRYGYTF.

This clonotype was found many times. CDR3 bases: TGTGCCAGCAGCCCGGGTCGGGGCCCTCAGCCCCAGCATTTT. It yields the protein CASSPGRGPQPQHF. This sequence joins TRBV7-6 and TRBJ1-5; D may be TRBD1 (5 bases). Germline CDR1 reads SGHVS; CDR2 reads FNYEAQ. The CDR3 loop spans 14 amino acids. The germline V and J ends were trimmed by 5 bases and 6 bases, with 14 bases remaining between them.

CDR3 nucleotide sequence: TGTGCCAGCAGTGAATGGGGAAACACCATATATTTT. Translated: CASSEWGNTIYF. V is TRBV6-1 and J is TRBJ1-3; D gene ambiguous. This CDR3 region has 12 residues. From germline, CDR1 is MNHNS and CDR2 SASEGT. The V gene lost 2 bases and the J gene lost 4 bases, with 3 bases spanning the gap.

The chain combines TRBV6-5 with TRBJ1-1; the match to TRBD1 covers 9 bases. The length of the CDR3 is 15 residues. CDR1 and CDR2 from the germline V gene are MNHEY and SVGAGI. V trimming: 0 bases; J trimming: 11 bases; junction bases outside the gene matches: 10. The CDR3 DNA follows: TGTGCCAGCAGTTACTCGGGACAGGGACAAGTTATGGCTTTCTTT. Translation gives CASSYSGQGQVMAFF.

Note on this clonotype: This may come from a read error, since a much larger clone is one base off. Written as DNA, the CDR3 is TGTGCCAGCAGCCCCCTAATGATAGTCGCCGGGGAGCTGTTTTTT. The encoded protein is CASSPLMIVAGELFF. This chain connects TRBV7-6 to TRBJ2-2, with no clear D. Germline CDR1 and CDR2: SGHVS and FNYEAQ. V was pared by 5 bases and J by 6 bases, with 16 bases between. This CDR3 is 15 amino acids long.

The genes are TRBV10-3 and TRBJ2-7; 7 bases map to TRBD1. The CDR3 contains 16 residues. With V trimmed by 4 bases and J by 4 bases, 13 bases remained unmatched. Germline V CDR1 and CDR2: ENHRY, SYGVKD. CDR3 residues: CAISVARDREHYEQYF. DNA for the CDR3: TGTGCCATCAGTGTTGCCCGGGACAGAGAGCATTACGAGCAGTACTTC.

J is TRBJ2-5 and V is TRBV29-1, with 7 bases lining up with TRBD2. The trim removed 0 bases at V and 5 bases at J, leaving 6 bases unmatched. Per the germline V gene, CDR1 is SQVTM and CDR2 is ANQGSEA. This CDR3 has 14 residues. The CDR3: CSVEDGRAGETQYF. In nucleotides, the CDR3 is TGCAGCGTTGAAGATGGGAGGGCGGGGGAGACCCAGTACTTC.